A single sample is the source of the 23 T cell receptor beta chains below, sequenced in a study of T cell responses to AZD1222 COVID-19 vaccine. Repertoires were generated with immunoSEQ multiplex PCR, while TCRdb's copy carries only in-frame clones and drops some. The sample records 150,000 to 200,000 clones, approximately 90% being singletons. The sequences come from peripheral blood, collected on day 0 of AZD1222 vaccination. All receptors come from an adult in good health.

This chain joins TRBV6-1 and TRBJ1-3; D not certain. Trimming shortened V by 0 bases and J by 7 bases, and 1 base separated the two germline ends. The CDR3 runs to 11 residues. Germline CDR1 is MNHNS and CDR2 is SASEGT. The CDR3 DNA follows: TGTGCCAGCAGTGAAGCGAACACCATATATTTT. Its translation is CASSEANTIYF.

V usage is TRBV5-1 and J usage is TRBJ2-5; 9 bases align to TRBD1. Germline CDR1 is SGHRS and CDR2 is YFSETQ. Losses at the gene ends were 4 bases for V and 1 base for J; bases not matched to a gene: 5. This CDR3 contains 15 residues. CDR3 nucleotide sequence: TGCGCCAGCAGCCCAACGGGACAGGGCCAAGAGACCCAGTACTTC. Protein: CASSPTGQGQETQYF.

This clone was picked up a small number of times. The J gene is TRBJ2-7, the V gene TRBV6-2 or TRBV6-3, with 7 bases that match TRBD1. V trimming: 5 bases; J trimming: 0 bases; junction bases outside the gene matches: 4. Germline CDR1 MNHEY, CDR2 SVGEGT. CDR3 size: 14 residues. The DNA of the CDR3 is TGTGCCAGCAGTCGGACAGGCCCCTCCTACGAGCAGTACTTC. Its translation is CASSRTGPSYEQYF.

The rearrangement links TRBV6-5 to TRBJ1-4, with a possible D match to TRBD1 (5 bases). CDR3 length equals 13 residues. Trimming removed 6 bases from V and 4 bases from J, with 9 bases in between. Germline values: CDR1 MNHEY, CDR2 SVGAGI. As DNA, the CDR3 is TGTGCCAGCAGGGGGACGGATAATGAAAAACTGTTTTTT. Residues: CASRGTDNEKLFF.

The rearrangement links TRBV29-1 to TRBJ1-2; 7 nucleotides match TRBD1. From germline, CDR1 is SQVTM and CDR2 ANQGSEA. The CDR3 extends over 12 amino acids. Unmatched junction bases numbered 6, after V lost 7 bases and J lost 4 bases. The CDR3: CSGGDSPYGYTF. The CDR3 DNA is TGCAGCGGGGGGGACAGCCCCTATGGCTACACCTTC.

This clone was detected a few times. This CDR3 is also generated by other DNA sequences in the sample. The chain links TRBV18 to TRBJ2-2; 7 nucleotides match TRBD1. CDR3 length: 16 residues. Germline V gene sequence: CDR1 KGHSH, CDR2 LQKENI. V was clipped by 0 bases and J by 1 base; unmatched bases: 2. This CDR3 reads CASSPPSGGNTGELFF. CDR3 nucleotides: TGTGCCAGCTCACCACCCTCAGGGGGGAACACCGGGGAGCTGTTTTTT.

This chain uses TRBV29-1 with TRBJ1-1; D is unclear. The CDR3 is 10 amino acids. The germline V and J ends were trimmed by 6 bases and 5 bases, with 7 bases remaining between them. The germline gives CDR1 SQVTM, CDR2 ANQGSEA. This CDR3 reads CSVDETEAFF. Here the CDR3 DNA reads TGCAGCGTAGACGAAACTGAAGCTTTCTTT.

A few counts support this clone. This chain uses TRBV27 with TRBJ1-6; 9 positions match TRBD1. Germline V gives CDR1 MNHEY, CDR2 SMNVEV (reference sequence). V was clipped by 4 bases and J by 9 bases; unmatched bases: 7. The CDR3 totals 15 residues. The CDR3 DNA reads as TGTGCCAGCAGTTCTTACGGGACAGGGATTTCACCCCTCCACTTT. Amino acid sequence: CASSSYGTGISPLHF.

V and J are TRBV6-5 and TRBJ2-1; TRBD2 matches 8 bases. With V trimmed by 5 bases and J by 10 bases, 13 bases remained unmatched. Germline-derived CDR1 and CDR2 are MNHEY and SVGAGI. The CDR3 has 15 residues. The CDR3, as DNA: TGTGCCAGCAGTCTCGGGGGGGGAGGGGCCGGAGAGCAGTTCTTC. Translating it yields CASSLGGGGAGEQFF.

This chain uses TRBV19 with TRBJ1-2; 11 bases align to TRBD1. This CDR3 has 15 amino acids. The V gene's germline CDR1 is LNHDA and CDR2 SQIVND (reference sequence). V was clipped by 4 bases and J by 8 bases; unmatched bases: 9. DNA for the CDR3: TGTGCCAGTAGTAACGGACAGGGGGCGTTTGGCGGCTACACCTTC. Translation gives CASSNGQGAFGGYTF.

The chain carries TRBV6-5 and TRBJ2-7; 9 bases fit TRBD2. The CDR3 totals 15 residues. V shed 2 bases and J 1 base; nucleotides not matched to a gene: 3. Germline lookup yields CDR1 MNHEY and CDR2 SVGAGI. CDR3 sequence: CASSYASGRSYEQYF. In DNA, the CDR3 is TGTGCCAGCAGTTACGCAAGCGGGAGGTCCTACGAGCAGTACTTC.

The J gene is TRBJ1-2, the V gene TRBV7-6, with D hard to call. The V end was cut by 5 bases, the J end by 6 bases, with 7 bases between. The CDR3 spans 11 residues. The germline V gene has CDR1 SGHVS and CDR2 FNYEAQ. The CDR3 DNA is TGTGCCAGCAGCGCCCCCGATGGCTACACCTTC. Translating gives CASSAPDGYTF.

Written as DNA, the CDR3 is TGTGCCATCAGTGGTCTGGGGCGAAACTCCTACAATGAGCAGTTCTTC. This sequence encodes CAISGLGRNSYNEQFF. V and J are TRBV10-3 and TRBJ2-1; possibly TRBD1 for D (5 bases). The V gene's germline CDR1 is ENHRY and CDR2 SYGVKD. This CDR3 spans 16 amino acids. V lost 4 bases, J lost 0 bases, and 13 bases lay in between.

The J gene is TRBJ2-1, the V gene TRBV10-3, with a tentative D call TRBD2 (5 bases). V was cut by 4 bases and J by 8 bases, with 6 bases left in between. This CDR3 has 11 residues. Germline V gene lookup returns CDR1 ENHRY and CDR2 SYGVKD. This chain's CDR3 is CAISVRDEQFF. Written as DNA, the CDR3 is TGTGCCATCAGTGTGAGGGATGAGCAGTTCTTC.

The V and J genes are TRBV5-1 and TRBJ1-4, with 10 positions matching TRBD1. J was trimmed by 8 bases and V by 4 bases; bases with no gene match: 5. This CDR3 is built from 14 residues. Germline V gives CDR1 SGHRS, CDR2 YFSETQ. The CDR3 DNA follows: TGCGCCAGCAGCCTTGGACAGGGGGGAGAAAAACTGTTTTTT. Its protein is CASSLGQGGEKLFF.

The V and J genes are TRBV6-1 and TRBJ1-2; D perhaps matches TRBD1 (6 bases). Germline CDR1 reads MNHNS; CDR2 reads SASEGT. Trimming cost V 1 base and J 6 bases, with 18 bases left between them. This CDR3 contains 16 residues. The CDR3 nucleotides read TGTGCCAGCAGTGAAGTATCTGGGGGGGCGCGGAATGGCTACACCTTC. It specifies CASSEVSGGARNGYTF.

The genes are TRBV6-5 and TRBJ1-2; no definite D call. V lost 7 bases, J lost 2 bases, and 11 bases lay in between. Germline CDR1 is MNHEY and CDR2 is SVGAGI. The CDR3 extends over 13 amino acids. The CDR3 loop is CASTPNGNYGYTF. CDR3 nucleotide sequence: TGTGCCAGCACCCCCAACGGGAACTATGGCTACACCTTC.

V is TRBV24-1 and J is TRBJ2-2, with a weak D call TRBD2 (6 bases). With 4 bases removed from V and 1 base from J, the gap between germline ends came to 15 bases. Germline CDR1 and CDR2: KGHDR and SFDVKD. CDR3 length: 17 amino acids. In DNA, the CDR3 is TGTGCCACCAGTGACCCCAGACTAGAAAGGAACACCGGGGAGCTGTTTTTT. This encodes CATSDPRLERNTGELFF.

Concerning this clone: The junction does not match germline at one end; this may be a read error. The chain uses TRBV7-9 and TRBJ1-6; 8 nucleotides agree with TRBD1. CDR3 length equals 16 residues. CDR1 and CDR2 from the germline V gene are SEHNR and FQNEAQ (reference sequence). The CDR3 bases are TGTGCCAGCAGCCTAGCTCGCGGACAGGGTCCTTCACCCCTCCACTTT. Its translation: CASSLARGQGPSPLHF.

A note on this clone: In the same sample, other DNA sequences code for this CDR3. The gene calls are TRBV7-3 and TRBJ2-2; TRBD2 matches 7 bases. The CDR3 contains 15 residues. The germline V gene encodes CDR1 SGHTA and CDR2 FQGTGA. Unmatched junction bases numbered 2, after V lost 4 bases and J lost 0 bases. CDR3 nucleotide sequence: TGTGCCAGCAGCTCAGGACTAGCGAACACCGGGGAGCTGTTTTTT. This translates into CASSSGLANTGELFF.

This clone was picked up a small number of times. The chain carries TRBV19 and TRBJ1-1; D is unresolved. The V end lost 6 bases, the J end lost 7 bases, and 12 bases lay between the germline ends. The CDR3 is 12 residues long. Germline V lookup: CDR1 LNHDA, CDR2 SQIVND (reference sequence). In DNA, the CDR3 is TGTGCCAGTAGGAACGGACTCCGTGAAGCTTTCTTT. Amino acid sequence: CASRNGLREAFF. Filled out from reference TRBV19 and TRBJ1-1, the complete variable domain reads DGGITQSPKYLFRKEGQNVTLSCEQNLNHDAMYWYRQDPGQGLRLIYYSQIVNDFQKGDIAEGYSVSREKKESFPLTVTSAQKNPTAFYLCASRNGLREAFFGQGTRLTVV.

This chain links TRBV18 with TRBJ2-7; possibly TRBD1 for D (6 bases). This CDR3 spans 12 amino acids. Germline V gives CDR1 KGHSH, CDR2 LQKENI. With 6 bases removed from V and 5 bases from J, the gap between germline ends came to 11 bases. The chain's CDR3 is CASSYNRDEQYF. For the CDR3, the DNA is TGTGCCAGCTCGTACAACAGGGACGAGCAGTACTTC.

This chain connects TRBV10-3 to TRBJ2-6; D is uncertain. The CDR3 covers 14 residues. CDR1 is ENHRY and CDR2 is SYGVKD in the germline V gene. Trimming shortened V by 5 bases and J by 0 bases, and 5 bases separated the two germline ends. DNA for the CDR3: TGTGCCATCAGTTCTAGCTCTGGGGCCAACGTCCTGACTTTC. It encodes CAISSSSGANVLTF.